A single sample is the source of the 10 T cell receptor beta chains below, sequenced in a study of identical twins. TCRdb re-analysed the 5' RACE reads in MiXCR, keeping a single row per CDR3 protein. The sample has 500,000 or so distinct CDR3 sequences; more than 13% are singletons. In addition, the sample was reused for a study of yellow fever vaccine responses in identical twins.

Sample: CD4+ T cells sorted from blood. The source is a woman aged 18-29 years in good health.

This chain uses TRBV2 with TRBJ2-7; maybe TRBD2 (5 bases). V lost 2 bases and J lost 7, with 15 bases in between. The CDR3 covers 14 residues. CDR1 and CDR2 (germline): SNHLY, FYNNEI. This CDR3 reads CASSEIWGATEQYF. The CDR3 DNA is TGTGCCAGCAGTGAAATTTGGGGAGCCACGGAGCAGTACTTC.

The chain employs TRBV7-9 and TRBJ2-7, with TRBD2 matching over 9 bases. V dropped 1 base and J dropped 5; count of bases not matched to a gene: 12. The germline CDR1 and CDR2 sequences are SEHNR and FQNEAQ (reference sequence). The CDR3 is made up of 17 amino acids. CDR3 DNA sequence: TGTGCCAGCAGCTTAGTCTTGGGGCTAGCGGGAACCAACGAGCAGTACTTC. Translated: CASSLVLGLAGTNEQYF.

The chain has TRBV5-4 and TRBJ2-7; D possibly uses TRBD1 or TRBD2 (5 bases each). V lost 4 bases and J 0 bases, leaving 14 bases between the germline ends. Germline-derived CDR1 and CDR2 are SGHNT and YYREEE (reference sequence). This CDR3 contains 15 residues. The CDR3: CASSVGTLSSYEQYF. In DNA, the CDR3 is TGTGCCAGCAGCGTTGGGACCCTAAGCTCCTACGAGCAGTACTTC. Combining the CDR3 with reference TRBV5-4 and TRBJ2-7 gives the whole variable domain ETGVTQSPTHLIKTRGQQVTLRCSSQSGHNTVSWYQQALGQGPQFIFQYYREEENGRGNFPPRFSGLQFPNYSSELNVNALELDDSALYLCASSVGTLSSYEQYFGPGTRLTVT.

In DNA form, the CDR3 reads TGCAGCGTTGAGTACAGGGGTCGCTTCCACTTT. The encoded protein is CSVEYRGRFHF. The rearrangement uses TRBV29-1 and TRBJ1-6, with 7 positions matching TRBD1. V lost 3 bases to trimming and J lost 17 bases; unmatched junction nucleotides: 7. The CDR3 sequence is 11 residues long. Germline V gives CDR1 SQVTM, CDR2 ANQGSEA.

This clonotype was counted a few times. The chain joins TRBV20-1 to TRBJ2-3; D is possibly TRBD1 or TRBD2 (5 bases each). V shed 3 bases and J shed 0 bases, with 13 bases lying between them. The CDR3 loop spans 15 amino acids. Germline values: CDR1 DFQATT, CDR2 SNEGSKA (reference sequence). CDR3 DNA: TGCAGTGCTAGGGCAGGGAGTTCTAGCACAGATACGCAGTATTTT. Amino acid sequence: CSARAGSSSTDTQYF.

The chain uses TRBV5-1 and TRBJ2-5; 8 bases fit TRBD2. CDR3 length equals 15 residues. The V gene's germline CDR1 is SGHRS and CDR2 YFSETQ. V was pared by 4 bases and J by 3 bases, with 8 bases of the junction left unmatched. The CDR3 spells CASSPEGSGKETQYF. The CDR3, as DNA: TGCGCCAGCAGCCCGGAGGGTAGCGGGAAAGAGACCCAGTACTTC.

This clonotype was observed many times. This sequence joins TRBV5-1 and TRBJ2-5; TRBD2 aligns across 10 bases. CDR1 and CDR2 from the germline V gene are SGHRS and YFSETQ. This CDR3 is built from 16 residues. Unmatched junction bases numbered 7, after V lost 4 bases and J lost 1 base. The CDR3 sequence: CASSDPRLAGQETQYF. In nucleotides, the CDR3 is TGCGCCAGCAGCGATCCTCGACTAGCGGGCCAAGAGACCCAGTACTTC.

This clonotype was counted between two and nine times. The gene calls are TRBV12-3 or TRBV12-4 and TRBJ2-7, with 7 nucleotides matching TRBD2. The trim removed 5 bases at V and 2 bases at J, leaving 9 bases unmatched. This CDR3 contains 15 residues. The CDR3 is CASSGRGEATYEQYF. The CDR3 DNA reads as TGTGCCAGCAGTGGCCGGGGGGAGGCCACCTACGAGCAGTACTTC.

This clonotype has just a few counts. CDR3: CAISGDQETQYF. For the CDR3, the DNA is TGTGCCATCAGTGGGGATCAAGAGACCCAGTACTTC. The chain combines TRBV10-3 with TRBJ2-5; D remains ambiguous. The CDR3 runs 12 residues. With 4 bases removed from V and 2 bases from J, the gap between germline ends came to 5 bases. Germline loops: CDR1 ENHRY, CDR2 SYGVKD.

This chain uses TRBV9 with TRBJ2-7; 7 bases align to TRBD2. Germline V gene lookup returns CDR1 SGDLS and CDR2 YYNGEE. The CDR3 runs 15 residues. V was pared by 0 bases and J by 6 bases, with 9 bases of the junction left unmatched. The CDR3 protein is CASSVDGRGRAEQYF. The CDR3 DNA follows: TGTGCCAGCAGCGTAGATGGGCGGGGGAGGGCCGAGCAGTACTTC.